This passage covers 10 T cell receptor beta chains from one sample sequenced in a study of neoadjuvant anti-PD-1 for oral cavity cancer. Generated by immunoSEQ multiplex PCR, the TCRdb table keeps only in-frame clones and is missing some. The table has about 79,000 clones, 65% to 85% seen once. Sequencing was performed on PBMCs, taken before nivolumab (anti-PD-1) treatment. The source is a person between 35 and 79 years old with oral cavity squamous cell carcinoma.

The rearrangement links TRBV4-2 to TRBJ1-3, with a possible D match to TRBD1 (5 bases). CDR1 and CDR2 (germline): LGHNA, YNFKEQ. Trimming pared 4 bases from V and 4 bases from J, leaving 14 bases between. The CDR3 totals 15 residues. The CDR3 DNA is TGTGCCAGCAGCCGCGGCCAGGGATCGGGAAACACCATATATTTT. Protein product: CASSRGQGSGNTIYF.

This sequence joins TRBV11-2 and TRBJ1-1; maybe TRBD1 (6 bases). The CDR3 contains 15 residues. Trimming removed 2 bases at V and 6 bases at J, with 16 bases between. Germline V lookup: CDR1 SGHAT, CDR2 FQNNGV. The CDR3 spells CASSLSFRGDAEAFF. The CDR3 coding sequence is TGTGCCAGCAGCTTATCTTTCAGGGGAGACGCTGAAGCTTTCTTT. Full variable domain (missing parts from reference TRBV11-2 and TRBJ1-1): EAGVAQSPRYKIIEKRQSVAFWCNPISGHATLYWYQQILGQGPKLLIQFQNNGVVDDSQLPKDRFSAERLKGVDSTLKIQPAKLEDSAVYLCASSLSFRGDAEAFFGQGTRLTVV.

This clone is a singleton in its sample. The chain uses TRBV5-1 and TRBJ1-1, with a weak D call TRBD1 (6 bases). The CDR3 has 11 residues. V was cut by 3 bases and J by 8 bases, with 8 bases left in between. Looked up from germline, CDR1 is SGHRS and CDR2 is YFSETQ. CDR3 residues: CASSYGQEAFF. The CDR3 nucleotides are TGCGCCAGCAGCTATGGACAGGAAGCTTTCTTT.

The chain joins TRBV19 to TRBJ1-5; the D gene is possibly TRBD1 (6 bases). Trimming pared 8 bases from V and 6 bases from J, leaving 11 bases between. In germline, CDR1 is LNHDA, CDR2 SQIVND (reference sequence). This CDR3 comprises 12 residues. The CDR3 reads CASETGFQPQHF. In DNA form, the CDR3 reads TGTGCCAGTGAAACAGGGTTTCAGCCCCAGCATTTT.

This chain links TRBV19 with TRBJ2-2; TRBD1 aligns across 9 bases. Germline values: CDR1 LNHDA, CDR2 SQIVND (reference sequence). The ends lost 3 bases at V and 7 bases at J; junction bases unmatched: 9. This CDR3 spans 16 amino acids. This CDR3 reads CASSILGTGRVGELFF. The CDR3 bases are TGTGCCAGTAGTATCTTAGGGACAGGGAGAGTCGGGGAGCTGTTTTTT.

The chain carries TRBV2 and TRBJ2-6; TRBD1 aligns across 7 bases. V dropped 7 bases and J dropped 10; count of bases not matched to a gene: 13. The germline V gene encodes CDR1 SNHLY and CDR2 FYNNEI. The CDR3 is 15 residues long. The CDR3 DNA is TGTGCCAGCAACATGGGACAGCCGGGGCTAAACGTCCTGACTTTC. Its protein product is CASNMGQPGLNVLTF.

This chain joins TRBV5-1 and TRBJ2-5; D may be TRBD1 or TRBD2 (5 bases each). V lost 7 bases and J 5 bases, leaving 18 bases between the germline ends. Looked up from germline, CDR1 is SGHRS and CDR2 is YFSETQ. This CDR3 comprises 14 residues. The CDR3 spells CASGPYPGAETQYF. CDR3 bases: TGCGCCAGCGGGCCTTATCCCGGGGCCGAGACCCAGTACTTC.

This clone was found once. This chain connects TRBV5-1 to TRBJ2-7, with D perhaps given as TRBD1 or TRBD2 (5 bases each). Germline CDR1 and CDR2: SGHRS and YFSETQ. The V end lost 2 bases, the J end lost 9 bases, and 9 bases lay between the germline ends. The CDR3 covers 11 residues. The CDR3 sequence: CASSFQGRQYF. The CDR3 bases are TGCGCCAGCAGCTTTCAGGGACGGCAGTACTTC.

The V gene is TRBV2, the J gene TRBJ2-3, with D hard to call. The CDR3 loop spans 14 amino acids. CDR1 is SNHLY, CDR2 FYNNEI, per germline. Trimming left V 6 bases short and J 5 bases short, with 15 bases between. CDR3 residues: CASSLISQLDTQYF. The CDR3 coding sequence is TGTGCCAGCAGCCTGATATCCCAGCTAGATACGCAGTATTTT.

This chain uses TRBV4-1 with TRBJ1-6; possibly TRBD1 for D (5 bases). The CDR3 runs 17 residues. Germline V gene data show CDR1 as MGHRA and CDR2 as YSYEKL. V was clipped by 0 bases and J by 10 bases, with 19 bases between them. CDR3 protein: CASSQDGGSQGGSPLHF. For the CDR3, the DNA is TGCGCCAGCAGCCAAGATGGTGGAAGTCAGGGAGGCTCACCCCTCCACTTT.